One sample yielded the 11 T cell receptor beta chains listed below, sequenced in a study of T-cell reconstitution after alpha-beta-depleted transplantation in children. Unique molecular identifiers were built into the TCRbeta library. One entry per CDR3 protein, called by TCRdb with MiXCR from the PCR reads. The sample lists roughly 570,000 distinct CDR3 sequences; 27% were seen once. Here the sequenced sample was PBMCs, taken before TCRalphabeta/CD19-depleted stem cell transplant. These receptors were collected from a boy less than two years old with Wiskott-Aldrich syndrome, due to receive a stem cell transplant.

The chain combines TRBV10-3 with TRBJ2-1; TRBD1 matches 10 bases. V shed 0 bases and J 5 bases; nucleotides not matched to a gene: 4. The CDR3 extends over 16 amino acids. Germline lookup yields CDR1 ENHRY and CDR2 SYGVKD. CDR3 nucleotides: TGTGCCATCAGTGAGTCTGGGACAGGGGCGAACAATGAGCAGTTCTTC. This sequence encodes CAISESGTGANNEQFF.

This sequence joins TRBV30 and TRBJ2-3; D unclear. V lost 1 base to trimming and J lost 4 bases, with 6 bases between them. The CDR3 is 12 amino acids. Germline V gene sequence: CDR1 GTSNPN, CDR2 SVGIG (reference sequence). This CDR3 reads CAWSATSDTQYF. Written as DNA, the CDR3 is TGTGCCTGGAGTGCCACCTCAGATACGCAGTATTTT.

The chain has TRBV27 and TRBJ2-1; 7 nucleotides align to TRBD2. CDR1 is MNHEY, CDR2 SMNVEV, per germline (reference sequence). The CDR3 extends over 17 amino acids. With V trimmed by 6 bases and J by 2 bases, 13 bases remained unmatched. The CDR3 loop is CASSSTPAGEAYNEQFF. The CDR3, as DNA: TGTGCCAGCAGCTCTACCCCCGCGGGAGAGGCCTACAATGAGCAGTTCTTC.

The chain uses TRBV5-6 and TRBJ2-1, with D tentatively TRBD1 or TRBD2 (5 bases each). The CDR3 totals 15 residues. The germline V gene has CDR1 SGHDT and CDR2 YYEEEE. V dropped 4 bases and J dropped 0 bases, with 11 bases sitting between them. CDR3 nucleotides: TGTGCCAGCAGCCTGTGGGGGAGCTCCTACAATGAGCAGTTCTTC. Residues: CASSLWGSSYNEQFF.

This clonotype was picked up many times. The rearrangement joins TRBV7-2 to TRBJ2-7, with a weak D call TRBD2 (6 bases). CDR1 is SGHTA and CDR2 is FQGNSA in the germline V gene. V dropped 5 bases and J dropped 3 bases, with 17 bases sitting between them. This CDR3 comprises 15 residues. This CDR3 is CASSRNAGFGYEQYF. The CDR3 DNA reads TGTGCCAGCAGCCGCAACGCGGGATTCGGCTACGAGCAGTACTTC.

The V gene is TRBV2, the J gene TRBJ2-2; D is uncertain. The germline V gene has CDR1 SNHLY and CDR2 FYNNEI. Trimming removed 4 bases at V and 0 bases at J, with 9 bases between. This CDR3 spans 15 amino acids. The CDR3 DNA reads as TGTGCCAGCAGTGTGCTGGACGCGAACACCGGGGAGCTGTTTTTT. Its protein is CASSVLDANTGELFF. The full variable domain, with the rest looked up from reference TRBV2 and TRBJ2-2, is EPEVTQTPSHQVTQMGQEVILRCVPISNHLYFYWYRQILGQKVEFLVSFYNNEISEKSEIFDDQFSVERPDGSNFTLKIRSTKLEDSAMYFCASSVLDANTGELFFGEGSRLTVL.

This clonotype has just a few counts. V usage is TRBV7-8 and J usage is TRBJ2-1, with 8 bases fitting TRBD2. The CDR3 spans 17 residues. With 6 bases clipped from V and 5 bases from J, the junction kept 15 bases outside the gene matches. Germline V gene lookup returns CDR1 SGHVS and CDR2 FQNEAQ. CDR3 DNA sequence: TGTGCCAGCAGGCCCGTGAGGGCGAGCGGGAGAGACAATGAGCAGTTCTTC. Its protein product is CASRPVRASGRDNEQFF.

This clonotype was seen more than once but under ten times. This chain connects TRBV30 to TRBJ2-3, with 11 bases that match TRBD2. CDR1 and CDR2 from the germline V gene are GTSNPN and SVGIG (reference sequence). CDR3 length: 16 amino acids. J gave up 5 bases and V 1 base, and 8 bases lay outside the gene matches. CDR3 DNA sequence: TGTGCCTGGAGTGCATCCTCAGGGACTAGCGGAGATACGCAGTATTTT. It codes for CAWSASSGTSGDTQYF.

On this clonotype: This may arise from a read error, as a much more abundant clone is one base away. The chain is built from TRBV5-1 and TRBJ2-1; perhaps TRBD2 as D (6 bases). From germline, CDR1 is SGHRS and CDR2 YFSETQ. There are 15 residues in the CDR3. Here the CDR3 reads CASSLVAASYNEQLF. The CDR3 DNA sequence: TGCGCCAGCAGCTTGGTAGCGGCCTCCTACAATGAGCAGTTATTC.

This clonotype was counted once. As DNA, the CDR3 is TGTGCCAGCAGGGCTAGCCCCTACAATGAGCAGTTCTTC. Translation: CASRASPYNEQFF. The V and J genes are TRBV2 and TRBJ2-1; D is possibly TRBD2 (5 bases). Germline-derived CDR1 and CDR2 are SNHLY and FYNNEI. This CDR3 spans 13 amino acids. V was clipped by 6 bases and J by 2 bases, with 8 bases between them.

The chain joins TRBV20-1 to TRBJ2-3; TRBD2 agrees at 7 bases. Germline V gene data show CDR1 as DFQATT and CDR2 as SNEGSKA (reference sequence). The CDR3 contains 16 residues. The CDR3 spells CRPTELGGSGTDTQYF. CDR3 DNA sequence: TGCAGGCCAACAGAGCTGGGCGGGAGTGGTACAGATACGCAGTATTTT.